This T cell receptor (beta chain) was sequenced in a study of monozygotic twins with inflammatory bowel disease. For every TCR library, roughly 3,700 ng of total RNA was used. UMIs containing a 6-nucleotide sample barcode were added via template switching. TCRdb reprocessed the 5' RACE reads and reports one entry per CDR3 protein, with no DNA. Here the sample table reports around 190,000 distinct CDR3 sequences. The CDR3 has 14 amino acids. The germline gives CDR1 MNHEY, CDR2 SMNVEV (reference sequence). Study conclusions and caveats: There were differing immunosuppressive treatments, which may have added variability to patient repertoires.

Comment on this clonotype: As yet, its antigen is unknown.

The chain has TRBV27 and TRBJ1-2; as DNA is missing, the TRBD1 call by TCRdb cannot be tested. Material: blood. This clonotype was obtained from a human donor with ulcerative colitis or Crohn's disease, or a healthy co-twin of an affected twin (not recorded which). CDR3 protein: CASSDRGRRGGYTF.